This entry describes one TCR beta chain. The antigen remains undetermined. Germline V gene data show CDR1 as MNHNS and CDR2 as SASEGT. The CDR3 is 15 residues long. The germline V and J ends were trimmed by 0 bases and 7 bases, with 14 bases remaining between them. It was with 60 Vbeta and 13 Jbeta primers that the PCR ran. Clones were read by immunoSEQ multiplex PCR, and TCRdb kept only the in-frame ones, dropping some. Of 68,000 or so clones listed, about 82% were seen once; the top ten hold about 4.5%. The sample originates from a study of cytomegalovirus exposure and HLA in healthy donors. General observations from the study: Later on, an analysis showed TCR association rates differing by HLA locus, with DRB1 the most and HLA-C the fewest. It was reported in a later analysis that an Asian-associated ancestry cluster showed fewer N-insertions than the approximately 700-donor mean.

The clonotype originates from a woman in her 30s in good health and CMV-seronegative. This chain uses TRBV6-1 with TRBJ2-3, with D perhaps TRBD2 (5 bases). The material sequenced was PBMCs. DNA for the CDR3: TGTGCCAGCAGTGAAGCGATGGACTGGAGGAATACGCAGTATTTT. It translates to CASSEAMDWRNTQYF.